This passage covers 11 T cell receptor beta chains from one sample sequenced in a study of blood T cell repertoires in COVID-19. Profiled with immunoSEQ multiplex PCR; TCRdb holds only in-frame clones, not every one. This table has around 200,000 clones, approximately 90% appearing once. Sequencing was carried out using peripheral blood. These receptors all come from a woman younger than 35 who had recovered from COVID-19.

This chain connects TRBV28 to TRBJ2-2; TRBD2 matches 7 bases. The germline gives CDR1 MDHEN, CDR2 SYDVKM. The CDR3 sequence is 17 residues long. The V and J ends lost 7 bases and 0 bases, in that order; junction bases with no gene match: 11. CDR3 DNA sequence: TGTGCCAGCACCTACAAAGAAGCGGGATCGAACACCGGGGAGCTGTTTTTT. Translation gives CASTYKEAGSNTGELFF.

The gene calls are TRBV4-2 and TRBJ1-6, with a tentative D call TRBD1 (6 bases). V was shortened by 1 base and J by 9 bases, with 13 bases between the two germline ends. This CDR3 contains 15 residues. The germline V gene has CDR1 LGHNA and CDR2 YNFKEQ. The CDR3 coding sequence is TGTGCCAGCAGCCAAGCCCACAGGGAGAGTTCACCCCTCCACTTT. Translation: CASSQAHRESSPLHF.

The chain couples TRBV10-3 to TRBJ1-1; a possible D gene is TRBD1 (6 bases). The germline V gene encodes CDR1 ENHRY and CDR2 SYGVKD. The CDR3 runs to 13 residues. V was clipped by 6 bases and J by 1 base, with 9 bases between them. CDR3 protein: CAIRQGENTEAFF. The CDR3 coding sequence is TGTGCCATCAGACAGGGTGAGAACACTGAAGCTTTCTTT.

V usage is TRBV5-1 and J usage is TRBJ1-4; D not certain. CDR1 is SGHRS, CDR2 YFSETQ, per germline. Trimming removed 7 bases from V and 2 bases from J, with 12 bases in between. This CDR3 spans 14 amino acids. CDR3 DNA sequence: TGCGCCAGCTCGGCCGGGATCACTAATGAAAAACTGTTTTTT. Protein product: CASSAGITNEKLFF.

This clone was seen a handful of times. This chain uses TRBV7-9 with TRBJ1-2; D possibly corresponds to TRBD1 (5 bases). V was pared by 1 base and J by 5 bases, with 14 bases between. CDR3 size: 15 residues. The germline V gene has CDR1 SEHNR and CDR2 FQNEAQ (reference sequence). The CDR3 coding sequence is TGTGCCAGCAGCTTAGGACAGAATCCACCTTATGGCTACACCTTC. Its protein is CASSLGQNPPYGYTF. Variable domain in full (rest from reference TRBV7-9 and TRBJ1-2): DTGVSQNPRHKITKRGQNVTFRCDPISEHNRLYWYRQTLGQGPEFLTYFQNEAQLEKSRLLSDRFSAERPKGSFSTLEIQRTEQGDSAMYLCASSLGQNPPYGYTFGSGTRLTVV.

The CDR3 protein is CASRLERGSNQPQHF. The DNA for the CDR3 is TGTGCCAGTAGGCTGGAAAGGGGGAGCAATCAGCCCCAGCATTTT. The V and J genes are TRBV19 and TRBJ1-5; the D gene is possibly TRBD1 (6 bases). Germline V gives CDR1 LNHDA, CDR2 SQIVND (reference sequence). This CDR3 has 15 amino acids. Deletions cut 6 bases from V and 1 base from J, with 13 bases between. The variable domain in full, with the rest retrieved from reference TRBV19 and TRBJ1-5, is DGGITQSPKYLFRKEGQNVTLSCEQNLNHDAMYWYRQDPGQGLRLIYYSQIVNDFQKGDIAEGYSVSREKKESFPLTVTSAQKNPTAFYLCASRLERGSNQPQHFGDGTRLSIL.

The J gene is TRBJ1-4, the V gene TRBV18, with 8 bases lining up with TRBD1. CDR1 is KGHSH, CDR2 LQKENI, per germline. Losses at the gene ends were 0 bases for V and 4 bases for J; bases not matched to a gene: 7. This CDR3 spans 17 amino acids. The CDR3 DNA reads TGTGCCAGCTCACCACCCGGCAGGGGGCTGTTTAATGAAAAACTGTTTTTT. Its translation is CASSPPGRGLFNEKLFF. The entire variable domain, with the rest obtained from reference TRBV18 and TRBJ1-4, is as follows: NAGVMQNPRHLVRRRGQEARLRCSPMKGHSHVYWYRQLPEEGLKFMVYLQKENIIDESGMPKERFSAEFPKEGPSILRIQQVVRGDSAAYFCASSPPGRGLFNEKLFFGSGTQLSVL.

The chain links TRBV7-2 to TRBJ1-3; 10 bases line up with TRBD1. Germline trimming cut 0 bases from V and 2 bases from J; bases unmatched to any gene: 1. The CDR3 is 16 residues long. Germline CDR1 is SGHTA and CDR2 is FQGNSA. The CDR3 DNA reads TGTGCCAGCAGCTTAGCCGGACAGGGGGCTGGAAACACCATATATTTT. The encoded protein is CASSLAGQGAGNTIYF.

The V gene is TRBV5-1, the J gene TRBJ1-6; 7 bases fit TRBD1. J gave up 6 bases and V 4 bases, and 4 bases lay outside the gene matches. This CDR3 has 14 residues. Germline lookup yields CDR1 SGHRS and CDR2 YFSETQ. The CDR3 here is CASSPWDSNSPLHF. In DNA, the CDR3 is TGCGCCAGCAGCCCGTGGGACAGTAATTCACCCCTCCACTTT. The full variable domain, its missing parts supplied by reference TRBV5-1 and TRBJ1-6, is KAGVTQTPRYLIKTRGQQVTLSCSPISGHRSVSWYQQTPGQGLQFLFEYFSETQRNKGNFPGRFSGRQFSNSRSEMNVSTLELGDSALYLCASSPWDSNSPLHFGNGTRLTVT.

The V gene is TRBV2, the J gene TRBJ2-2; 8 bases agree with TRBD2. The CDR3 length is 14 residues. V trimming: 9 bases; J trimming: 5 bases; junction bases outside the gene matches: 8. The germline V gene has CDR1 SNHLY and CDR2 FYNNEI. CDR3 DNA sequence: TGTGCCAGAGATAGCGGGATCTATACCGGGGAGCTGTTTTTT. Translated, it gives CARDSGIYTGELFF.

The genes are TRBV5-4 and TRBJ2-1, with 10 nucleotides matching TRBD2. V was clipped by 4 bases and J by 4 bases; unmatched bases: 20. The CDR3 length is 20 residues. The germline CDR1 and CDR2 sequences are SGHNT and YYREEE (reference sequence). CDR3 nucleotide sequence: TGTGCCAGCAGCCCTACAGGGAGAACTAGCGGGGTTAACAGGTACAATGAGCAGTTCTTC. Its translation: CASSPTGRTSGVNRYNEQFF.